One sample yielded the 20 T cell receptor beta chains listed below, sequenced in a study of beta chain features in type 1 diabetes. These receptors have no known antigen. Notes on the study in general: Shorter TCRB CDR3s, moderately but significantly so, marked every one of the four CD4+ subsets in Type 1 diabetes patients.

Expressed TCRB transcripts were sequenced because the entire RNA isolate underwent reverse transcription. Method: immunoSEQ multiplex PCR; TCRdb's copy keeps in-frame clones and lacks some. The sample lists some 350,000 clones; over 9% were seen once. Material: central memory CD4+ T cells from blood. These receptors all stem from a man aged 30 to 39 with type 1 diabetes.

V gene TRBV2 combines with J gene TRBJ1-1, with unresolved D. This CDR3 contains 13 residues. Per the germline V gene, CDR1 is SNHLY and CDR2 is FYNNEI. The V and J ends lost 1 base and 10 bases respectively, with 13 bases between them. The CDR3 DNA sequence: TGTGCCAGCAGTGAAGGTTGGGCAGGTGGAGCTTTCTTT. It is translated as CASSEGWAGGAFF.

This clone has ten or more counts. The chain is built from TRBV19 and TRBJ1-1; 7 bases are a match to TRBD1. The CDR3 runs to 13 residues. After removal of 2 bases from V and 5 bases from J, the junction contained 2 bases not matched to a gene. Germline CDR1 and CDR2: LNHDA and SQIVND (reference sequence). The CDR3 region is CASSITGETEAFF. CDR3 bases: TGTGCCAGTAGTATAACAGGGGAGACTGAAGCTTTCTTT.

The CDR3 DNA reads as TGTGCCAGTAGTCCCAGACAGGGTTCCTACGAGCAGTACTTC. This gives the protein CASSPRQGSYEQYF. The gene calls are TRBV19 and TRBJ2-7; 7 bases agree with TRBD1. Germline CDR1 reads LNHDA; CDR2 reads SQIVND (reference sequence). V lost 5 bases to trimming and J lost 1 base; unmatched junction nucleotides: 5. The CDR3 runs to 14 residues.

This clone was recorded a few times. The V call is TRBV18, the J call TRBJ1-1, with D hard to call. Trimming removed 6 bases from V and 2 bases from J, with 13 bases in between. Germline values: CDR1 KGHSH, CDR2 LQKENI. CDR3 length equals 14 residues. The CDR3 region is CASSTHPTNTEAFF. As DNA, the CDR3 is TGTGCCAGCTCCACCCACCCTACAAACACTGAAGCTTTCTTT.

This clone has more than one count but fewer than ten. The chain carries TRBV11-2 and TRBJ2-2; no clear D. Looked up from germline, CDR1 is SGHAT and CDR2 is FQNNGV. CDR3 length equals 15 residues. V gave up 1 base and J gave up 2 bases, with 8 bases separating them. CDR3 nucleotides: TGTGCCAGCAGCTTAGGATGGGCCAACACCGGGGAGCTGTTTTTT. This sequence encodes CASSLGWANTGELFF. The full variable domain, completed using reference TRBV11-2 and TRBJ2-2, is EAGVAQSPRYKIIEKRQSVAFWCNPISGHATLYWYQQILGQGPKLLIQFQNNGVVDDSQLPKDRFSAERLKGVDSTLKIQPAKLEDSAVYLCASSLGWANTGELFFGEGSRLTVL.

This clone came up a few times. The rearrangement uses TRBV7-9 and TRBJ2-3; D not certain. Looked up from germline, CDR1 is SEHNR and CDR2 is FQNEAQ (reference sequence). This CDR3 spans 13 amino acids. The V end lost 3 bases, the J end lost 4 bases, and 8 bases lay between the germline ends. CDR3 residues: CASSFNAADTQYF. As DNA, the CDR3 is TGTGCCAGCAGCTTCAATGCAGCAGATACGCAGTATTTT.

This clone has a handful of counts. This chain joins TRBV2 and TRBJ1-2; 8 bases map to TRBD1. CDR1 and CDR2 (germline): SNHLY, FYNNEI. Unmatched junction bases numbered 7, after V lost 5 bases and J lost 5 bases. This CDR3 is built from 14 residues. In nucleotides, the CDR3 is TGTGCCAGCAGTCCCCAGGGGGCTCGGTATGGCTACACCTTC. Protein: CASSPQGARYGYTF.

The chain carries TRBV6-5 and TRBJ1-2; D may be TRBD1 (6 bases). The CDR3 sequence is 13 residues long. Trimming pared 9 bases from V and 4 bases from J, leaving 15 bases between. CDR1 is MNHEY and CDR2 is SVGAGI in the germline V gene. In DNA, the CDR3 is TGTGCCAGTCACAGGGATCCGGCCTATGGCTACACCTTC. Translation gives CASHRDPAYGYTF.

This clone was detected only a few times. The V gene is TRBV2, the J gene TRBJ1-5; D not certain. The germline gives CDR1 SNHLY, CDR2 FYNNEI. This CDR3 spans 13 amino acids. The ends were cut back, 2 bases at V and 4 bases at J, with 6 bases in the middle. CDR3 residues: CASSEFENQPQHF. CDR3 DNA sequence: TGTGCCAGCAGTGAATTCGAGAATCAGCCCCAGCATTTT.

This sequence joins TRBV29-1 and TRBJ2-7; possible D gene TRBD1, 6 bases. The V end was cut by 7 bases, the J end by 2 bases, with 12 bases between. The CDR3 has 12 amino acids. Germline CDR1 and CDR2: SQVTM and ANQGSEA. The CDR3 loop is CSGTGQTYEQYF. The DNA for the CDR3 is TGCAGCGGTACAGGGCAGACCTACGAGCAGTACTTC.

This clone was counted a few times. The chain joins TRBV4-2 to TRBJ2-7; 9 nucleotides match TRBD2. V lost 0 bases, J lost 1 base, and 7 bases stayed unmatched. The CDR3 runs to 17 residues. Germline V gene sequence: CDR1 LGHNA, CDR2 YNFKEQ. In DNA form, the CDR3 reads TGTGCCAGCAGCCAAGACCGTAGTAGCGGGGGTTCCTACGAGCAGTACTTC. This sequence encodes CASSQDRSSGGSYEQYF.

This clone was observed a handful of times. The chain links TRBV5-1 to TRBJ2-7; TRBD2 matches 14 bases. The CDR3 covers 17 residues. Losses at the gene ends were 4 bases for V and 5 bases for J; bases not matched to a gene: 11. Germline V gene data show CDR1 as SGHRS and CDR2 as YFSETQ. CDR3 sequence: CASSLTGLAGVINEQYF. Written as DNA, the CDR3 is TGCGCCAGCAGCCTTACGGGACTAGCGGGAGTAATCAACGAGCAGTACTTC.

This clone was counted between two and nine times. The chain couples TRBV7-3 to TRBJ2-7; D gene ambiguous. Trimming left V 2 bases short and J 0 bases short, with 11 bases between. CDR1 is SGHTA, CDR2 FQGTGA, per germline. This CDR3 is 15 amino acids long. The CDR3 sequence: CASSLDLRASYEQYF. The CDR3 bases are TGTGCCAGCAGCTTAGACCTCAGAGCCTCCTACGAGCAGTACTTC.

This clone was counted a few times. DNA for the CDR3: TGCAGTGCTCGAAAGTCCTACGAGCAGTACTTC. Translating it yields CSARKSYEQYF. This rearrangement joins TRBV20-1 to TRBJ2-7, with no clear D. The germline V and J ends were trimmed by 5 bases and 1 base, with 6 bases remaining between them. Looked up from germline, CDR1 is DFQATT and CDR2 is SNEGSKA (reference sequence). The CDR3 length is 11 residues.

The table lists this clone with a few counts. In DNA, the CDR3 is TGTGCCAGCAGTTTATCGGGGACTAGCGGTTACACCTACGAGCAGTACTTC. Residues: CASSLSGTSGYTYEQYF. The J gene is TRBJ2-7, the V gene TRBV28, with 11 positions matching TRBD2. Germline V gene lookup returns CDR1 MDHEN and CDR2 SYDVKM. V was clipped by 1 base and J by 2 bases; unmatched bases: 7. The CDR3 is 17 amino acids.

The V and J genes are TRBV4-3 and TRBJ2-3; D is possibly TRBD2 (5 bases). The CDR3 extends over 13 amino acids. Between the trimmed V and J ends, which lost 8 bases and 4 bases, there was a span of 13 bases. Germline-derived CDR1 and CDR2 are LGHNA and YSLEER. CDR3 DNA: TGCGCCAGCGGTCGGGATTTTGCAGATACGCAGTATTTT. Its translation: CASGRDFADTQYF.

The V call is TRBV9, the J call TRBJ2-3; D is undetermined. CDR3 length equals 15 residues. With 0 bases removed from V and 1 base from J, the gap between germline ends came to 9 bases. Germline values: CDR1 SGDLS, CDR2 YYNGEE. The CDR3 spells CASSVEGSRTDTQYF. The CDR3 DNA follows: TGTGCCAGCAGCGTAGAAGGATCTCGCACAGATACGCAGTATTTT. Looking up the rest from reference TRBV9 and TRBJ2-3 gives the full variable domain: DSGVTQTPKHLITATGQRVTLRCSPRSGDLSVYWYQQSLDQGLQFLIQYYNGEERAKGNILERFSAQQFPDLHSELNLSSLELGDSALYFCASSVEGSRTDTQYFGPGTRLTVL.

This clone was picked up a small number of times. The chain recombines TRBV4-2 with TRBJ2-2, with 7 bases matching TRBD1. The CDR3 contains 17 residues. Germline V gene lookup returns CDR1 LGHNA and CDR2 YNFKEQ. The V gene end was trimmed by 0 bases and the J gene end by 5 bases; junction bases not matched to a gene: 9. The CDR3 DNA reads as TGTGCCAGCAGCCAAGATTATCCGACAGGGAAGACCGGGGAGCTGTTTTTT. It encodes CASSQDYPTGKTGELFF.

This clone has more than one count but fewer than ten. The CDR3 nucleotides read TGTGCCAGCAGCTTAGTGAACAATGAGCAGTTCTTC. Encoded protein: CASSLVNNEQFF. The J gene is TRBJ2-1, the V gene TRBV7-2; D remains ambiguous. Trimming pared 1 base from V and 5 bases from J, leaving 3 bases between. Germline V gene sequence: CDR1 SGHTA, CDR2 FQGNSA. The CDR3 has 12 amino acids.

The rearrangement links TRBV11-2 to TRBJ1-5, with a tentative D call TRBD1 (5 bases). The CDR3 has 14 residues. CDR1 SGHAT and CDR2 FQNNGV come from the germline V gene. The V and J ends lost 5 bases and 3 bases respectively, with 11 bases between them. CDR3 residues: CASSPDRYNQPQHF. Written as DNA, the CDR3 is TGTGCCAGCAGCCCTGACAGATACAATCAGCCCCAGCATTTT.